The 21 T cell receptor beta chains listed next were all sequenced from one sample in a study of somatic mutations in cytotoxic T cells in rheumatoid arthritis (TCRdb year 2017). Library method: the immunoSEQ multiplex PCR assay. TCRdb provides this immuneACCESS table in a form limited to in-frame rearrangements. Some clones are lacking; in checked studies, under half of them reflect an unresolved V gene, and why the rest are absent is not known. This sample lists tens of thousands of clones; roughly 80% were detected once. The top ten clonotypes cover more than 2.5% of the sample. Sequenced: CD8+ T cells sorted from blood. The receptors were sampled from a man aged 35 to 55 in good health.

J is TRBJ2-3 and V is TRBV5-1; 7 bases are shared with TRBD1. CDR1 and CDR2 (germline): SGHRS, YFSETQ. This CDR3 has 17 residues. Losses at the gene ends were 0 bases for V and 2 bases for J; bases not matched to a gene: 9. The CDR3: CASSLGGRGNPTDTQYF. The CDR3 bases are TGCGCCAGCAGCTTGGGGGGCAGGGGGAACCCCACAGATACGCAGTATTTT.

The genes are TRBV19 and TRBJ1-2; D uncertain. Germline V lookup: CDR1 LNHDA, CDR2 SQIVND (reference sequence). The CDR3 sequence is 17 residues long. V lost 7 bases to trimming and J lost 2 bases, with 23 bases between them. The DNA for the CDR3 is TGTGCCAGTATCCTTAACTCGCAAAGCCGGATCAACTATGGCTACACCTTC. Translated: CASILNSQSRINYGYTF.

Sample share makes this clone medium-sized. Distinct nucleotide sequences in the sample also encode this CDR3. The genes are TRBV27 and TRBJ1-6; D not resolved. The CDR3 runs 12 residues. CDR1 and CDR2 from the germline V gene are MNHEY and SMNVEV (reference sequence). The V gene lost 6 bases and the J gene lost 7 bases, with 7 bases spanning the gap. Here the CDR3 reads CASSPINSPLHF. Written as DNA, the CDR3 is TGTGCCAGCAGCCCGATCAATTCACCCCTCCACTTT.

This clone has just a few counts. This chain joins TRBV28 and TRBJ1-1; possible D gene TRBD1, 6 bases. The CDR3 loop spans 12 amino acids. CDR1 and CDR2 from the germline V gene are MDHEN and SYDVKM. Trimming left V 8 bases short and J 11 bases short, with 18 bases between. For the CDR3, the DNA is TGTGCCAGCTCGGGCGGGGACACGGGCGCTTTCTTT. Encoded protein: CASSGGDTGAFF.

This clone was counted a few times. This chain connects TRBV10-3 to TRBJ2-1; 9 positions match TRBD1. Germline V gives CDR1 ENHRY, CDR2 SYGVKD. The CDR3 has 15 amino acids. V shed 5 bases, J shed 7 bases, and the junction held 9 bases outside the gene matches. The CDR3 protein is CAISPADRGHNEQFF. CDR3 nucleotide sequence: TGTGCCATCAGTCCGGCGGACAGGGGACATAATGAGCAGTTCTTC.

This chain links TRBV10-3 with TRBJ2-7; D perhaps matches TRBD1 (6 bases). Trimming removed 3 bases from V and 0 bases from J, with 12 bases in between. Looked up from germline, CDR1 is ENHRY and CDR2 is SYGVKD. This CDR3 comprises 15 residues. The CDR3 loop reads CAISDRQGSSYEQYF. Here the CDR3 DNA reads TGTGCCATCAGTGATAGGCAGGGGAGCTCCTACGAGCAGTACTTC.

The gene calls are TRBV9 and TRBJ2-7; no firm D call. Germline V lookup: CDR1 SGDLS, CDR2 YYNGEE. This CDR3 has 13 residues. The ends were cut back, 3 bases at V and 9 bases at J, with 16 bases in the middle. The CDR3 spells CASSDSQDVRQYF. CDR3 sequence (DNA): TGTGCCAGCAGCGATAGTCAGGACGTCAGGCAGTACTTC.

With respect to this clone: This specimen includes other DNA sequences encoding the same CDR3. This chain uses TRBV7-8 with TRBJ1-1; the D is unclear. Germline V gene sequence: CDR1 SGHVS, CDR2 FQNEAQ. CDR3 length equals 14 residues. V lost 1 base to trimming and J lost 1 base, with 7 bases between them. In DNA form, the CDR3 reads TGTGCCAGCAGCTTAGTGGCAGGGAACACTGAAGCTTTCTTT. Translated, it gives CASSLVAGNTEAFF.

This chain uses TRBV27 with TRBJ1-1, with D possibly matching TRBD1 (5 bases). The V end lost 4 bases, the J end lost 4 bases, and 10 bases lay between the germline ends. The length of the CDR3 is 13 residues. Looked up from germline, CDR1 is MNHEY and CDR2 is SMNVEV (reference sequence). The CDR3 DNA is TGTGCCAGCAGTTACGGGGCAGCCACTGAAGCTTTCTTT. Amino acids: CASSYGAATEAFF.

The chain recombines TRBV27 with TRBJ1-1; D possibly corresponds to TRBD1 (5 bases). The CDR3 has 14 residues. Trimming removed 2 bases from V and 6 bases from J, with 13 bases in between. The V gene's germline CDR1 is MNHEY and CDR2 SMNVEV (reference sequence). Written as DNA, the CDR3 is TGTGCCAGCAGTTTAGCAGGGCCCGGCGCTGAAGCTTTCTTT. This encodes CASSLAGPGAEAFF.

The CDR3 loop is CASSLSPGTGVFGEKLFF. The CDR3 nucleotides read TGTGCCAGCAGCCTTAGCCCCGGGACAGGGGTTTTCGGCGAAAAACTGTTTTTT. The chain couples TRBV7-8 to TRBJ1-4; 10 nucleotides align to TRBD1. The CDR3 extends over 18 amino acids. Germline values: CDR1 SGHVS, CDR2 FQNEAQ. J gave up 8 bases and V 5 bases, and 17 bases lay outside the gene matches.

J is TRBJ1-3 and V is TRBV15; D unresolved. Germline CDR1 LNHNV, CDR2 YYDKDF (reference sequence). Trimming left V 3 bases short and J 16 bases short, with 16 bases between. There are 12 residues in the CDR3. CDR3 sequence: CATSSATSVIYF. The CDR3 nucleotides read TGTGCCACCAGCAGTGCGACGTCGGTAATCTATTTT.

V is TRBV10-3 and J is TRBJ2-1, with a weak D call TRBD2 (5 bases). Germline V lookup: CDR1 ENHRY, CDR2 SYGVKD. The CDR3 extends over 13 amino acids. The ends were cut back, 11 bases at V and 4 bases at J, with 15 bases in the middle. The CDR3 DNA is TGTGCCCCGCGGGCGAGAGATTACAATGAGCAGTTCTTC. This encodes CAPRARDYNEQFF.

The sample holds a few counts of this clone. The chain carries TRBV27 and TRBJ2-3, with 12 bases fitting TRBD2. The J segment lost 10 bases and the V segment lost 5 bases, leaving 7 bases of the junction unmatched. Germline CDR1 reads MNHEY; CDR2 reads SMNVEV (reference sequence). The CDR3 totals 14 residues. DNA for the CDR3: TGTGCCAGCAGTCCGGGACTAGCGGGCAAGGCGCAGTATTTT. It yields the protein CASSPGLAGKAQYF.

The chain is built from TRBV11-3 and TRBJ2-1; no clear D gene. Germline assignment: CDR1 SGHNT and CDR2 YENEEA. The CDR3 totals 14 residues. V lost 1 base to trimming and J lost 2 bases, with 6 bases between them. CDR3: CASSLAGPYNEQFF. CDR3 nucleotide sequence: TGTGCCAGCAGCTTAGCCGGCCCCTACAATGAGCAGTTCTTC.

The chain employs TRBV7-8 and TRBJ1-1; D is uncertain. The CDR3 extends over 12 amino acids. Germline assignment: CDR1 SGHVS and CDR2 FQNEAQ. V lost 4 bases and J lost 6, with 9 bases in between. CDR3 sequence: CASSSGRAEAFF. DNA for the CDR3: TGTGCCAGCAGCTCCGGTAGGGCTGAAGCTTTCTTT. Variable domain in full (rest from reference TRBV7-8 and TRBJ1-1): GAGVSQSPRYKVAKRGQDVALRCDPISGHVSLFWYQQALGQGPEFLTYFQNEAQLDKSGLPSDRFFAERPEGSVSTLKIQRTQQEDSAVYLCASSSGRAEAFFGQGTRLTVV.

The rearrangement uses TRBV6-5 and TRBJ2-1, with 9 bases aligning to TRBD2. V lost 5 bases to trimming and J lost 4 bases; unmatched junction nucleotides: 3. The CDR3 covers 14 residues. Germline CDR1 is MNHEY and CDR2 is SVGAGI. The CDR3 spells CASSMTSGYNEQFF. The DNA of the CDR3 is TGTGCCAGCAGTATGACTAGCGGATACAATGAGCAGTTCTTC.

V is TRBV30 and J is TRBJ2-7, with TRBD2 as a possible D gene (7 bases). Germline lookup yields CDR1 GTSNPN and CDR2 SVGIG (reference sequence). The CDR3 is 13 amino acids. V lost 2 bases to trimming and J lost 4 bases, with 12 bases between them. Here the CDR3 DNA reads TGTGCCTGGAGTTGGGGGGGCCCTTACGAGCAGTACTTC. This codes for CAWSWGGPYEQYF.

This clone has only a few counts. The rearrangement links TRBV4-1 to TRBJ1-5; no definite D call. Germline lookup yields CDR1 MGHRA and CDR2 YSYEKL. V shed 0 bases and J shed 2 bases, with 8 bases lying between them. The CDR3 spans 15 residues. CDR3 nucleotides: TGCGCCAGCAGCCAAGATGGGAAGGGCAATCAGCCCCAGCATTTT. Translated, it gives CASSQDGKGNQPQHF.

This chain joins TRBV6-5 and TRBJ1-1; the match to TRBD1 covers 7 bases. CDR3 length: 16 amino acids. With 4 bases clipped from V and 0 bases from J, the junction kept 8 bases outside the gene matches. Germline CDR1 is MNHEY and CDR2 is SVGAGI. The DNA for the CDR3 is TGTGCCAGCAGTTCCCAGGGGGGGGGAATGAACACTGAAGCTTTCTTT. Translated, it gives CASSSQGGGMNTEAFF.

J is TRBJ2-7 and V is TRBV19, with 11 nucleotides matching TRBD2. V was pared by 5 bases and J by 2 bases, with 2 bases of the junction left unmatched. This CDR3 region has 14 residues. In germline, CDR1 is LNHDA, CDR2 SQIVND (reference sequence). The CDR3 nucleotides read TGTGCCAGTAGTGGGACTAGCGGTACCTACGAGCAGTACTTC. It codes for CASSGTSGTYEQYF.